This is a list of T cell receptor beta chains from one sample in a study of CD8 T cells in ankylosing spondylitis. TCRdb ran MiXCR on the 5' RACE reads and lists one entry per CDR3 protein. The repertoire holds 250,000 to 300,000 distinct CDR3 sequences, with around 19% as singletons. The sample taken for sequencing was blood, either unsorted or a sorted T cell fraction (not recorded which). The receptors were gathered from a male donor with ankylosing spondylitis or in good health (not recorded which). Each CDR3 is given with its conserved first and last residue. D genes are given only for firm matches. Rows may omit the clone size; those that give it use once, few, many or a size class.

TRBD2	many	TRBJ2-3	TRBV20-1	CSARDPGLAGDTQYF	TGCAGTGCTAGAGATCCGGGACTAGCGGGAGATACGCAGTATTTT
TRBD1	once	TRBJ1-1	TRBV28	CASSVDRGLGAFF	TGTGCCAGCAGTGTTGACAGGGGACTAGGAGCTTTCTTT
TRBD1	many	TRBJ1-2	TRBV4-2	CASSRETGTGVDGYTF	TGTGCCAGCAGCCGCGAAACCGGGACAGGGGTGGATGGCTACACCTTC
NA	NA	TRBJ2-1	TRBV12-3/TRBV12-4	CASSPPPGIRNEQFF	TGTGCCAGCAGTCCCCCCCCGGGAATAAGGAATGAGCAGTTCTTC
NA	many	TRBJ2-5	TRBV9	CASSRTDGLETQYF	TGTGCCAGCAGCCGAACTGACGGGTTAGAGACCCAGTACTTC
NA	NA	TRBJ1-1	TRBV29-1	CSVRGSRWVAFF	TGCAGCGTTCGAGGGTCTCGGTGGGTAGCTTTCTTT
TRBD2	NA	TRBJ2-1	TRBV5-1	CASGPLGSGSSYNEQFF	TGCGCCAGCGGCCCATTAGGTAGCGGGAGCTCCTACAATGAGCAGTTCTTC
TRBD2	NA	TRBJ2-3	TRBV5-1	CASSLATSGRTSTDTQYF	TGCGCCAGCAGCTTGGCGACTAGCGGGAGAACTAGCACAGATACGCAGTATTTT
NA	NA	TRBJ2-4	TRBV9	CASSPGVTKNIQYF	TGTGCCAGCAGCCCAGGGGTTACCAAAAACATTCAGTACTTC
NA	NA	TRBJ1-5	TRBV10-3	CAIRAGVNQPQHF	TGTGCCATCAGGGCAGGGGTTAATCAGCCCCAGCATTTT
TRBD2	NA	TRBJ2-3	TRBV20-1	CSAPRASGATDTQYF	TGCAGTGCCCCCCGTGCTAGCGGGGCCACAGATACGCAGTATTTT
TRBD2	few	TRBJ2-2	TRBV12-3/TRBV12-4	CASSPGGSGELFF	TGTGCCAGCAGTCCCGGGGGGAGCGGGGAGCTGTTTTTT
TRBD1	NA	TRBJ1-1	TRBV2	CASLLGRGQSSEAFF	TGTGCCAGCCTCTTGGGCAGGGGGCAATCTTCTGAAGCTTTCTTT
NA	few	TRBJ2-2	TRBV15	CATSRDSGANTGELFF	TGTGCCACCAGCAGAGATTCAGGGGCGAACACCGGGGAGCTGTTTTTT
NA	few	TRBJ2-1	TRBV5-5	CASSLEGRGNNEQFF	TGTGCCAGCAGCTTGGAGGGCAGAGGGAACAATGAGCAGTTCTTC
NA	few	TRBJ1-1	TRBV6-1	CASTIWGDREAFF	TGTGCCAGCACAATTTGGGGGGACCGGGAAGCTTTCTTT
TRBD1	few	TRBJ2-2	TRBV20-1	CSARQTGRVSGELFF	TGCAGTGCTAGGCAGACAGGGCGGGTATCCGGGGAGCTGTTTTTT
NA	NA	TRBJ1-2	TRBV3-1	CASSSIYGCTF	TGTGCCAGCAGCAGTATCTATGGCTGCACCTTC
NA	NA	TRBJ1-1	TRBV5-1	CASTTTGGAWTEAFF	TGCGCCAGCACCACCACGGGGGGGGCTTGGACTGAAGCTTTCTTT
NA	NA	TRBJ1-1	TRBV5-5	CASSFPGRKNTEAFF	TGTGCCAGCAGTTTTCCGGGACGTAAGAACACTGAAGCTTTCTTT
NA	few	TRBJ2-1	TRBV4-1	CASSQGLGERTYNEQFF	TGCGCCAGCAGCCAAGGACTGGGGGAAAGAACCTACAATGAGCAGTTCTTC
NA	NA	TRBJ2-3	TRBV12-3/TRBV12-4	CASSPQKTRLSTDTQYF	TGTGCCAGCAGTCCACAAAAGACAAGACTTAGCACAGATACGCAGTATTTT
NA	many	TRBJ1-3	TRBV6-5	CASSLNRPSSGNTIYF	TGTGCCAGCAGTTTAAACAGGCCCAGCTCTGGAAACACCATATATTTT
NA	many	TRBJ1-1	TRBV29-1	CSGGRLVGGTEAFF	TGCAGCGGTGGAAGGCTGGTGGGAGGCACTGAAGCTTTCTTT
NA	NA	TRBJ2-5	TRBV5-1	CASRRQGSETQYF	TGCGCCAGCAGACGCCAGGGTAGTGAGACCCAGTACTTC
TRBD2	NA	TRBJ2-1	TRBV12-3/TRBV12-4	CASSLGSGRAVEQFF	TGTGCCAGCAGTTTAGGTAGCGGGAGGGCCGTTGAGCAGTTCTTC
TRBD2	NA	TRBJ2-3	TRBV7-2	CASSFGLAGADTQYF	TGTGCCAGCAGCTTCGGGCTAGCGGGAGCAGATACGCAGTATTTT
NA	few	TRBJ1-1	TRBV12-3/TRBV12-4	CASSPFTQNTEAFF	TGTGCCAGCAGTCCCTTCACACAGAACACTGAAGCTTTCTTT
TRBD2	few	TRBJ2-3	TRBV19	CATKQLAGTTDTQYF	TGTGCCACCAAACAACTAGCGGGGACCACAGATACGCAGTATTTT
NA	many	TRBJ2-3	TRBV5-1	CASSLAGFTDTQYF	TGCGCCAGCAGCTTGGCGGGGTTCACAGATACGCAGTATTTT
TRBD2	few	TRBJ2-2	TRBV20-1	CSAESTAGGPLGGELFF	TGCAGTGCTGAGTCTACAGCGGGGGGGCCCTTAGGCGGGGAGCTGTTTTTT